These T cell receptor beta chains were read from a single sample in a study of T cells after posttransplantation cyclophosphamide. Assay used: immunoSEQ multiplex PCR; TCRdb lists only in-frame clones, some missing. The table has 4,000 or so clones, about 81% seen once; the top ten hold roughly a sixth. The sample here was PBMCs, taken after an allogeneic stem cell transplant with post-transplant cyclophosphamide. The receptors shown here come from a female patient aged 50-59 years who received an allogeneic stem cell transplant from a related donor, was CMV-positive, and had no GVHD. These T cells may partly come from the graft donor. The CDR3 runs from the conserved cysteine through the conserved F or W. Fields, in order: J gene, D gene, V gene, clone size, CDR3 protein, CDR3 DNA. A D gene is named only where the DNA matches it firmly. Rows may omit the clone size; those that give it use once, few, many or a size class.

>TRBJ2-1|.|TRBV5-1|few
CASSLGRDSSYNEQFF
TGCGCCAGCAGCTTGGGGAGGGATAGCTCCTACAATGAGCAGTTCTTC
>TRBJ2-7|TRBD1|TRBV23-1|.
CASSHLRDRENEQYF
TGCGCCAGCAGTCACCTCCGGGACAGGGAGAACGAGCAGTACTTC
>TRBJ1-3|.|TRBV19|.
CASSISAGSGNTIYF
TGTGCCAGTAGTATTTCCGCAGGGTCTGGAAACACCATATATTTT
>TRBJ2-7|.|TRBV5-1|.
CASSLVEGLFSYEQYF
TGCGCCAGCAGCTTGGTGGAGGGTCTCTTCTCCTACGAGCAGTACTTC
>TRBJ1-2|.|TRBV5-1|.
CASSLSLVANYGYTF
TGCGCCAGCAGCTTGTCTCTTGTTGCTAACTATGGCTACACCTTC
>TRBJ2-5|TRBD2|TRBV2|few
CASTRGGETQYF
TGTGCCAGCACCCGGGGGGGAGAGACCCAGTACTTC
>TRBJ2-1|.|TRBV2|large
CASTSLRGEQFF
TGTGCCAGCACCAGCCTTAGGGGTGAGCAGTTCTTC
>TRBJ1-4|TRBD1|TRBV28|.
CASINSGTVNEKLFF
TGTGCCAGCATCAACTCCGGGACAGTTAATGAAAAACTGTTTTTT
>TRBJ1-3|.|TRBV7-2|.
CASSSKGTPNSGNTIYF
TGTGCCAGCAGCTCCAAAGGGACACCGAACTCTGGAAACACCATATATTTT
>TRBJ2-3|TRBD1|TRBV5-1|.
CASSFQTGDRTDTQYF
TGCGCCAGCAGCTTCCAGACAGGGGATCGGACAGATACGCAGTATTTT
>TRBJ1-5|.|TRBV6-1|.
CAATPGVGLHF
TGTGCCGCGACTCCAGGGGTTGGTTTACATTTT
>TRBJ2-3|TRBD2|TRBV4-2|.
CASSQEGLAGVGADTQYF
TGTGCCAGCAGCCAAGAGGGGCTAGCGGGGGTGGGAGCAGATACGCAGTATTTT
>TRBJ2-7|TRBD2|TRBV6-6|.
CASTSGRDYEQYF
TGTGCCAGCACTAGCGGGAGGGACTACGAGCAGTACTTC
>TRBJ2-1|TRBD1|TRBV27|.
CASSSPLQGADNEQFF
TGTGCCAGCAGTTCCCCTCTACAGGGGGCGGACAATGAGCAGTTCTTC
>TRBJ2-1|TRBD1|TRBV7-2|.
CASSIAGTGGQYEQFF
TGTGCCAGCAGCATCGCCGGGACAGGGGGTCAGTATGAGCAGTTCTTC
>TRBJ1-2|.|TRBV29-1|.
CSVEDPRGYGYTF
TGCAGCGTTGAAGATCCCCGCGGCTATGGCTACACCTTC
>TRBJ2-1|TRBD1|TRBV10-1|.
CASSATGTSEQFF
TGCGCCAGCAGTGCGACAGGGACGAGTGAGCAGTTCTTC
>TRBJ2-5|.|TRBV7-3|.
CASSLNGGSETQYF
TGTGCCAGCAGCTTAAACGGCGGGTCAGAGACCCAGTACTTC
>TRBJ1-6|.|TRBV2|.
CASSFTGKSYNSPLHF
TGTGCCAGCAGTTTTACAGGGAAGTCCTATAATTCACCCCTCCACTTT
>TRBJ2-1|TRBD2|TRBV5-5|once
CASSLVPSGSSYNEQFF
TGTGCCAGCAGCTTGGTGCCTAGCGGTAGCTCCTACAATGAGCAGTTCTTC
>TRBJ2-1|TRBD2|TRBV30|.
CAWSSSGVEQFF
TGTGCCTGGAGTAGCAGCGGGGTTGAGCAGTTCTTC
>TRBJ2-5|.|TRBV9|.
CASSVEEGETQYF
TGTGCCAGCAGCGTAGAGGAGGGGGAGACCCAGTACTTC
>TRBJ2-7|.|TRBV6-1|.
CASSGGPGGAYEQYF
TGTGCCAGCAGTGGAGGACCCGGAGGAGCCTACGAGCAGTACTTC
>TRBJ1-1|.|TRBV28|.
CASPNRENTEAFF
TGTGCCAGTCCAAACAGGGAGAACACTGAAGCTTTCTTT